A few counts support the clone carrying this T cell receptor (beta chain). Its antigen is as yet unknown. This entry comes from a study of T cell repertoires in cytomegalovirus infection. Via MiXCR, TCRdb re-called the reads, giving one row per CDR3 protein. The sample gives roughly 120,000 distinct CDR3 sequences, 32% of which show up once; 45% to 65% is in the top ten. After removal of 1 base from V and 7 bases from J, the junction contained 7 bases not matched to a gene. Germline CDR1 SGHVS, CDR2 FNYEAQ. This CDR3 comprises 15 residues. This clonotype was sampled from a human donor in good health (CMV status not recorded). Some clones in this sample may be carry-over from other donors' samples. V is TRBV7-6 and J is TRBJ2-3; 8 nucleotides agree with TRBD2. The sequencing used CD8+ T cells from cultured PBMCs, collected from culture after CMV antigen stimulation. CDR3 protein: CASSLGRGGLNTQYF. In DNA, the CDR3 is TGTGCCAGCAGCTTAGGCCGGGGGGGCCTCAATACGCAGTATTTT.